Presented here are 9 T cell receptor beta chains from one specimen sequenced in a study of blood T cell repertoires in COVID-19. Data came from immunoSEQ multiplex PCR; TCRdb stores just in-frame clones and leaves some out. In the table there are more than 150,000 clones, roughly 84% of which are singletons. The specimen was peripheral blood. The receptor source for this set is a woman aged 50 to 60 with acute or convalescent COVID-19.

The CDR3, as DNA: TGCGCCAGCAGCTGGGACAGGGTGGACTATGGCTACACCTTC. It codes for CASSWDRVDYGYTF. The rearrangement uses TRBV5-1 and TRBJ1-2; 9 bases match TRBD1. CDR1 is SGHRS, CDR2 YFSETQ, per germline. The CDR3 length is 14 residues. The junction had 3 bases not matched to a gene; V was cut back by 3 bases and J by 3 bases. The full variable domain, in which reference TRBV5-1 and TRBJ1-2 provide the parts outside the CDR3, is KAGVTQTPRYLIKTRGQQVTLSCSPISGHRSVSWYQQTPGQGLQFLFEYFSETQRNKGNFPGRFSGRQFSNSRSEMNVSTLELGDSALYLCASSWDRVDYGYTFGSGTRLTVV.

The chain employs TRBV18 and TRBJ1-1, with TRBD1 identical over 7 bases. Germline V gives CDR1 KGHSH, CDR2 LQKENI. This CDR3 contains 13 residues. Losses at the gene ends were 2 bases for V and 7 bases for J; bases not matched to a gene: 4. CDR3 bases: TGTGCCAGCTCACCAGCCCCAGGGGGTGAAGCTTTCTTT. It specifies CASSPAPGGEAFF.

V usage is TRBV4-3 and J usage is TRBJ1-1, with D hard to call. Trimming took off 0 bases at V and 7 bases at J, with 15 bases between the two ends. Germline V gives CDR1 LGHNA, CDR2 YSLEER. This CDR3 is 15 amino acids long. The CDR3 DNA is TGCGCCAGCAGCCAAGATTGGCCGACTCTCTATGAAGCTTTCTTT. This codes for CASSQDWPTLYEAFF.

J is TRBJ1-4 and V is TRBV5-6; D is possibly TRBD1 (6 bases). This CDR3 has 14 residues. Germline V gene data show CDR1 as SGHDT and CDR2 as YYEEEE. V shed 4 bases and J shed 8 bases, with 15 bases lying between them. This CDR3 is CASSNRADGEKLFF. CDR3 in DNA: TGTGCCAGCAGCAACAGGGCGGACGGGGAAAAACTGTTTTTT.

The chain has TRBV5-6 and TRBJ2-7; possibly TRBD1 for D (6 bases). There are 16 residues in the CDR3. Germline V lookup: CDR1 SGHDT, CDR2 YYEEEE. V dropped 2 bases and J dropped 0 bases, with 15 bases sitting between them. Written as DNA, the CDR3 is TGTGCCAGCAGCTTTCAAGGGACATATAGCTCCTACGAGCAGTACTTC. Residues: CASSFQGTYSSYEQYF.

This clone was counted a few times. V gene TRBV6-2 or TRBV6-3 combines with J gene TRBJ2-2; 9 bases map to TRBD2. CDR1 is MNHEY, CDR2 SVGEGT, per germline. The V and J ends lost 5 bases and 2 bases, in that order; junction bases with no gene match: 6. The CDR3 sequence is 16 residues long. The CDR3 DNA is TGTGCCAGCAGTCTGCGCCTAGCGGGAAACACCGGGGAGCTGTTTTTT. The encoded protein is CASSLRLAGNTGELFF.

This sequence joins TRBV11-3 and TRBJ2-3, with 14 bases that match TRBD2. J lost 2 bases, V lost 1 base, and 5 bases had no gene match. This CDR3 comprises 18 residues. Germline V gene sequence: CDR1 SGHNT, CDR2 YENEEA. The CDR3 protein is CASSLGATSGGATDTQYF. CDR3 sequence (DNA): TGTGCCAGCAGCTTAGGGGCGACTAGCGGGGGGGCCACAGATACGCAGTATTTT.

The rearrangement links TRBV2 to TRBJ1-4, with D possibly TRBD1 on 5 matching bases. This CDR3 is built from 14 residues. Trimming stripped 8 bases from V and 2 bases from J, with 12 bases between. Germline CDR1 and CDR2: SNHLY and FYNNEI. CDR3 nucleotide sequence: TGTGCCAGCCATAGACAGTTGACTAATGAAAAACTGTTTTTT. Encoded protein: CASHRQLTNEKLFF.

V and J are TRBV28 and TRBJ1-5; 7 nucleotides match TRBD1. The V gene's germline CDR1 is MDHEN and CDR2 SYDVKM. V was pared by 7 bases and J by 7 bases, with 7 bases of the junction left unmatched. The CDR3 has 13 amino acids. CDR3 sequence reads: CASIRGGQQPQHF. CDR3 in DNA: TGTGCCAGCATTCGAGGGGGCCAACAGCCCCAGCATTTT. Filled out from reference TRBV28 and TRBJ1-5, the complete variable domain reads DVKVTQSSRYLVKRTGEKVFLECVQDMDHENMFWYRQDPGLGLRLIYFSYDVKMKEKGDIPEGYSVSREKKERFSLILESASTNQTSMYLCASIRGGQQPQHFGDGTRLSIL.